The 15 T cell receptor beta chains given below trace back to one sample, sequenced in a study of blood T cell repertoires in COVID-19 (dated by TCRdb to 2018 to 2020). Library construction relied on the immunoSEQ multiplex PCR assay. TCRdb limited this immuneACCESS table to in-frame rearrangements with V and J called. A share of clones is missing; checked studies link under half to unresolved V genes, and the rest is unexplained. In all, the sample holds fewer than 300,000 clones, and approximately 89% of those were seen once. The ten most abundant clones make up about 9.8% of the sample. Sequenced material: peripheral blood. The receptors derive from a man between 40 and 49 years old who had recovered from COVID-19.

The J gene is TRBJ2-4, the V gene TRBV6-5; D is possibly TRBD2 (5 bases). The V gene lost 7 bases and the J gene lost 7 bases, with 8 bases spanning the gap. CDR1 is MNHEY and CDR2 is SVGAGI in the germline V gene. The CDR3 covers 11 residues. The CDR3 reads CASILGNIQYF. Written as DNA, the CDR3 is TGTGCCAGCATACTAGGGAACATTCAGTACTTC.

V is TRBV6-5 and J is TRBJ2-7, with 13 bases aligning to TRBD2. Trimming at V came to 6 bases and at J to 5 bases, leaving 7 bases not matched to a gene. The CDR3 covers 15 residues. The germline CDR1 and CDR2 sequences are MNHEY and SVGAGI. The CDR3 loop is CASRTLAGGEHEQYF. The CDR3 DNA is TGTGCCAGCAGAACACTAGCGGGGGGGGAACACGAGCAGTACTTC.

V is TRBV2 and J is TRBJ1-4, with 9 positions matching TRBD1. The CDR3 extends over 14 amino acids. CDR1 is SNHLY and CDR2 is FYNNEI in the germline V gene. V trimming: 6 bases; J trimming: 6 bases; junction bases outside the gene matches: 5. The CDR3 nucleotides are TGTGCCAGCAGCGAACAGGGGGCCGATGAAAAACTGTTTTTT. It is translated as CASSEQGADEKLFF.

The chain is built from TRBV7-8 and TRBJ1-2, with D uncertain. V dropped 4 bases and J dropped 0 bases, with 9 bases sitting between them. CDR1 is SGHVS and CDR2 is FQNEAQ in the germline V gene. CDR3 length: 14 amino acids. DNA for the CDR3: TGTGCCAGCAGCTACGGACTTACTAACTATGGCTACACCTTC. This gives the protein CASSYGLTNYGYTF.

This clone showed up just once. The CDR3 spells CASTAVGNTEAFF. CDR3 sequence (DNA): TGTGCCAGTACCGCGGTTGGGAACACTGAAGCTTTCTTT. The chain links TRBV9 to TRBJ1-1; D is undetermined. Germline V gene data show CDR1 as SGDLS and CDR2 as YYNGEE. The CDR3 runs 13 residues. Trimming shortened V by 8 bases and J by 1 base, and 12 bases separated the two germline ends.

The chain links TRBV19 to TRBJ2-1; maybe TRBD2 (5 bases). Germline CDR1 LNHDA, CDR2 SQIVND (reference sequence). The CDR3 totals 12 residues. V was trimmed by 5 bases and J by 10 bases, leaving 12 bases between them. The DNA for the CDR3 is TGTGCCAGTAGTGAGGGTATGTTGGAGCAGTTCTTC. It encodes CASSEGMLEQFF.

V usage is TRBV5-4 and J usage is TRBJ2-3; D perhaps matches TRBD2 (5 bases). Germline V lookup: CDR1 SGHNT, CDR2 YYREEE (reference sequence). The CDR3 consists of 13 residues. Trimming took off 4 bases at V and 7 bases at J, with 13 bases between the two ends. The CDR3 nucleotides are TGTGCCAGCAGCCCGACTACGACCTATACGCAGTATTTT. It codes for CASSPTTTYTQYF.

The genes are TRBV6-1 and TRBJ2-7, with a weak D call TRBD1 (6 bases). This CDR3 is built from 17 residues. Germline CDR1 reads MNHNS; CDR2 reads SASEGT. V was trimmed by 2 bases and J by 2 bases, leaving 19 bases between them. DNA for the CDR3: TGTGCCAGCAGTGAATTCCCGCCAACAGGGTTCCCCTACGAGCAGTACTTC. As protein: CASSEFPPTGFPYEQYF.

V usage is TRBV5-4 and J usage is TRBJ1-2; D is possibly TRBD1 (5 bases). Germline V gene lookup returns CDR1 SGHNT and CDR2 YYREEE (reference sequence). CDR3 size: 13 residues. Trimming took 1 base from V and 8 from J, leaving 12 bases between them. In DNA form, the CDR3 reads TGTGCCAGCAGCTTGTCGGGGGTAGGAGGCTACACCTTC. Protein product: CASSLSGVGGYTF. Full variable domain (rest looked up from reference TRBV5-4 and TRBJ1-2): ETGVTQSPTHLIKTRGQQVTLRCSSQSGHNTVSWYQQALGQGPQFIFQYYREEENGRGNFPPRFSGLQFPNYSSELNVNALELDDSALYLCASSLSGVGGYTFGSGTRLTVV.

The J gene is TRBJ2-3, the V gene TRBV4-1; no firm D call. The CDR3 sequence is 14 residues long. The V gene lost 0 bases and the J gene lost 2 bases, with 6 bases spanning the gap. CDR1 is MGHRA and CDR2 is YSYEKL in the germline V gene. The chain's CDR3 is CASSQDSNTDTQYF. DNA of the CDR3: TGCGCCAGCAGCCAAGATAGTAACACAGATACGCAGTATTTT.

This chain connects TRBV5-1 to TRBJ1-2; 11 nucleotides match TRBD1. The CDR3 length is 16 residues. CDR1 is SGHRS and CDR2 is YFSETQ in the germline V gene. The V segment lost 2 bases and the J segment 4 bases; nucleotides outside the gene matches: 7. The CDR3 bases are TGCGCCAGCAGCTTCGGACAGGGGGCGCGCGTCTATGGCTACACCTTC. It yields the protein CASSFGQGARVYGYTF.

The chain employs TRBV6-6 and TRBJ2-7, with 8 bases identical to TRBD2. This CDR3 is built from 14 residues. The germline V gene encodes CDR1 MNHNY and CDR2 SVGAGI (reference sequence). V was clipped by 3 bases and J by 4 bases; unmatched bases: 5. CDR3 DNA sequence: TGTGCCAGCAGTTATAGCGGGGACGGGTACGAGCAGTACTTC. Encoded protein: CASSYSGDGYEQYF.

This chain links TRBV19 with TRBJ1-5; D is perhaps TRBD1 (5 bases). This CDR3 has 14 residues. Germline V gene lookup returns CDR1 LNHDA and CDR2 SQIVND (reference sequence). V lost 3 bases and J lost 9, with 15 bases in between. The CDR3 DNA sequence: TGTGCCAGTAGTATTAACCCTGCTAGGGGGCCCCAGCATTTT. Translation gives CASSINPARGPQHF.

This rearrangement joins TRBV7-8 to TRBJ2-7; 9 positions match TRBD2. This CDR3 is 12 amino acids long. The V segment lost 5 bases and the J segment 7 bases; nucleotides outside the gene matches: 3. CDR1 SGHVS and CDR2 FQNEAQ come from the germline V gene. CDR3 DNA: TGTGCCAGCAGCCCAGGACTAGCGGAGCAGTACTTC. Residues: CASSPGLAEQYF.

This sequence joins TRBV19 and TRBJ2-5; D perhaps matches TRBD2 (6 bases). The CDR3 totals 14 residues. Germline CDR1 reads LNHDA; CDR2 reads SQIVND (reference sequence). Trimming left V 1 base short and J 5 bases short, with 11 bases between. CDR3 DNA: TGTGCCAGTAGTATAGGCGGGGCGAAGGAGACCCAGTACTTC. This gives the protein CASSIGGAKETQYF. Full variable domain (outside the CDR3, taken from reference TRBV19 and TRBJ2-5): DGGITQSPKYLFRKEGQNVTLSCEQNLNHDAMYWYRQDPGQGLRLIYYSQIVNDFQKGDIAEGYSVSREKKESFPLTVTSAQKNPTAFYLCASSIGGAKETQYFGPGTRLLVL.